This T cell receptor (beta chain) was identified in a study of molecular identifiers for immune sequencing clone quantification. Study context: Four of five splits of RNA from 20,000 or 100,000 naive CD8 cells were sequenced in replicates. General observations from the study: Effector cells kept over 98% of their molecules in clones above 20 RNA copies, while naive cells kept under 1% there.

Unmatched junction bases numbered 12, after V lost 7 bases and J lost 3 bases. The V gene's germline CDR1 is MNHEY and CDR2 SVGEGT. The CDR3 loop spans 16 amino acids. TCR libraries were built in bulk with a published protocol and specific TCR primers. One entry per CDR3 protein, called by TCRdb with MiXCR from the PCR reads. The sample has around 470,000 distinct CDR3 sequences, around 23% seen once. As CD8+CD4-CCR7+CD45RA+ cells, naive CD8 T cells were sorted. The sample holds a few counts of this clonotype. As yet, its antigen is unknown. Source material: naive CD8+ T cells from blood, with Jurkat cell RNA spiked in. Subset denoted: FACS-sorted CD8+CD4-CCR7+CD45RA+ naive T cells. This receptor was identified in a human donor in good health. Some libraries in this study had Jurkat cell RNA spiked in. The V gene is TRBV6-2 or TRBV6-3, the J gene TRBJ1-5; 7 bases match TRBD1. Here the CDR3 reads CASTQLGTAYNQPQHF. CDR3 DNA: TGTGCCAGCACCCAACTAGGGACAGCCTACAATCAGCCCCAGCATTTT.